These T cell receptor beta chains were read from a single sample in a study of T cells after yellow fever vaccination. TCRdb recomputed calls from the 5' RACE reads with MiXCR, one row per CDR3 protein. This sample has approximately 240,000 distinct CDR3 sequences, with more than 3.5% found just once. This specimen was PBMCs, taken 15 days after the yellow fever booster vaccination. The receptors derive from a man aged 18 to 35 who received the YFV17D yellow fever vaccine. The CDR3 runs from the conserved cysteine through the conserved F or W. The order of the fields is V gene, D gene, J gene, clone size, CDR3 DNA, CDR3 protein. A D gene is named only where the DNA matches it firmly. Size is stated for part of the rows, as once, few or many counts, or as a class when the clone is expanded.

>TRBV30|.|TRBJ2-7|many
TGTGCCTGGCAGGGTTCTTCCTACGAGCAGTACTTC
CAWQGSSYEQYF
>TRBV4-2|.|TRBJ1-5|few
TGTGCCAGCAGCCAGCGCGGGGATAGCAATCAGCCCCAGCATTTT
CASSQRGDSNQPQHF
>TRBV7-3|.|TRBJ2-1|many
TGTGCCAGCAGCTTAACCGGGCAGGGGATACACAATGAGCAGTTCTTC
CASSLTGQGIHNEQFF
>TRBV5-4|.|TRBJ2-3|many
TGTGCCAGCAGCTCAGCATCTTGGGCAGATACGCAGTATTTT
CASSSASWADTQYF
>TRBV18|TRBD1|TRBJ1-5|few
TGTGCCAGCTCATCGACAGGGTTTCAGCCCCAGCATTTT
CASSSTGFQPQHF
>TRBV5-1|.|TRBJ2-5|many
TGCGCCAGCAGCTCCGGGGACTCCGCCGGGACAGAAGAGACCCAGTACTTC
CASSSGDSAGTEETQYF
>TRBV12-3/TRBV12-4|.|TRBJ2-7|once
TGTGCCAGCAGTTCTCGAGGCGAGCAGTACTTC
CASSSRGEQYF
>TRBV3-1|.|TRBJ2-6|few
TGTGCCAGCAGCCGGAATTGGGAGCCTGGGGCCAACGTCCTGACTTTC
CASSRNWEPGANVLTF
>TRBV4-2|.|TRBJ1-2|many
TGTGCCAGCAGCCAAGGGCCCACCGGGACAACCTATGGCTACACCTTC
CASSQGPTGTTYGYTF
>TRBV27|TRBD1|TRBJ1-6|many
TGTGCCAGCAGTCCACAGGGGGCCCAATCACCCCTCCACTTT
CASSPQGAQSPLHF
>TRBV20-1|.|TRBJ1-2|many
TGCAGTGCTAGCTCAGCGACCTATGGCTACACCTTC
CSASSATYGYTF
>TRBV4-1|.|TRBJ1-1|many
TGCGCCAGCAGCCCTTTTTACCGGCAGGCAACCCGATTAATGAACACTGAAGCTTTCTTT
CASSPFYRQATRLMNTEAFF
>TRBV3-1|TRBD1|TRBJ2-4|many
TGTGCCAGCAGCCCCCTTCCAGGGGACAGGGGGTTCTTC
CASSPLPGDRGFF
>TRBV20-1|.|TRBJ1-2|many
TGCAGTGCTGGCTCAAGGAGACAATTCCTCTATGGCTACACCTTC
CSAGSRRQFLYGYTF
>TRBV20-1|.|TRBJ2-4|.
TGCAGTGCTAGATCGACAGTTCCAGACAAAAACATTCAGTACTTC
CSARSTVPDKNIQYF
>TRBV4-3|TRBD1|TRBJ1-1|many
TGCGCCAGCAGCCTAGGACAGGTCATGAACACTGAAGCTTTCTTT
CASSLGQVMNTEAFF